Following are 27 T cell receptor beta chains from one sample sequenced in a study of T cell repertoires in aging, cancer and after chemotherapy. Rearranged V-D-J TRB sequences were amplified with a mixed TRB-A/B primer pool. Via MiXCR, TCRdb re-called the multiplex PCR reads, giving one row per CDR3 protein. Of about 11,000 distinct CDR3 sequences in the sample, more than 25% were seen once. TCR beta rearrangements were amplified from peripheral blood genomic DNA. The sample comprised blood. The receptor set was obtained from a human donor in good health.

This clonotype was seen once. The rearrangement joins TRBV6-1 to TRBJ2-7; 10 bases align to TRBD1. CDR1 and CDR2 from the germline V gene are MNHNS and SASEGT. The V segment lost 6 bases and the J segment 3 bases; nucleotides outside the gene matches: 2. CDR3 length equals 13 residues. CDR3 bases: TGTGCCAGCAGGACAGGGGGCGGCTACGAGCAGTACTTC. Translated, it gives CASRTGGGYEQYF.

As DNA, the CDR3 is TGTGCCAGCAGCGTTAGGAGGGGGGCCCGCTATGGCTACACCTTC. The encoded protein is CASSVRRGARYGYTF. The chain has TRBV5-7 and TRBJ1-2; weak D call: TRBD1 (6 bases). Being an ORF, TRBV5-7 has a function that is uncertain. The germline V and J ends were trimmed by 4 bases and 4 bases, with 17 bases remaining between them. The CDR3 totals 15 residues.

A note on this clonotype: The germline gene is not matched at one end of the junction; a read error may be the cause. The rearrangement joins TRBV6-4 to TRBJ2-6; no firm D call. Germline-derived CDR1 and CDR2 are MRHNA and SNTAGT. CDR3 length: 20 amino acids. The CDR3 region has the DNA TGTGCCATCAGTGACTCTGATGGCAGATCTAATTGCTCTGGGGCCAACGTCCTGACTTTC. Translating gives CAISDSDGRSNCSGANVLTF.

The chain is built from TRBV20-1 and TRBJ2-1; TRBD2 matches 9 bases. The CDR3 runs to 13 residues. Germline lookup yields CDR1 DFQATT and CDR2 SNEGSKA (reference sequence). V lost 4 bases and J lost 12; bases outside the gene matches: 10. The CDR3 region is CSAIGLAGILQFF. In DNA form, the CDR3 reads TGCAGTGCTATTGGGCTAGCGGGAATCTTGCAGTTCTTC.

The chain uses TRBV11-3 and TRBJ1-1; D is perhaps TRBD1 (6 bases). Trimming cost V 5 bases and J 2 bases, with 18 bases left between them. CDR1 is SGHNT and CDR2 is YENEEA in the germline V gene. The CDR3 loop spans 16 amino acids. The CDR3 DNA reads TGTGCCAGCAGCGTGGGGGGCAGGGACGGTAACACTGAAGCTTTCTTT. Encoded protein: CASSVGGRDGNTEAFF.

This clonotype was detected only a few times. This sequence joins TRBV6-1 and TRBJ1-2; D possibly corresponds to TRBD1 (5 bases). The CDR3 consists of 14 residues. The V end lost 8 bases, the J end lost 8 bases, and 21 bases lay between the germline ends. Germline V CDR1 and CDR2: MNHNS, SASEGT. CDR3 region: CASVGGPSLGGYTF. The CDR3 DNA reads TGTGCCAGCGTGGGGGGTCCGTCGCTGGGGGGCTACACCTTC.

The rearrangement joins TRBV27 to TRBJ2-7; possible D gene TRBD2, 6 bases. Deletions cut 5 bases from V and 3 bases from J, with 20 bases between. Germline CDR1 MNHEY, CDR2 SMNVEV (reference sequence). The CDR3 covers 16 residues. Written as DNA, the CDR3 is TGTGCCAGCAGTCCGGAGGAGGCGGGAATAGTCTACGAGCAGTACTTC. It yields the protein CASSPEEAGIVYEQYF.

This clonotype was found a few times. CDR3 residues: CASRSPGGEQYF. CDR3 DNA sequence: TGTGCCAGCAGGAGCCCAGGGGGCGAGCAGTACTTC. The chain recombines TRBV6-5 with TRBJ2-5; 7 positions agree with TRBD1. The DNA matches TRBJ2-7 better at its end, which makes the J call doubtful. CDR3 length equals 12 residues. CDR1 MNHEY and CDR2 SVGAGI come from the germline V gene.

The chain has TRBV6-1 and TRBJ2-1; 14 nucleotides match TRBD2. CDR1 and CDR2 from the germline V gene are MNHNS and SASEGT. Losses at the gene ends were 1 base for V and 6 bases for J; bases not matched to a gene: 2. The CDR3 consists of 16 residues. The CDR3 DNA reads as TGTGCCAGCAGTGAAGGGGGACTAGCGGGAGTCAATGAGCAGTTCTTC. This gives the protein CASSEGGLAGVNEQFF.

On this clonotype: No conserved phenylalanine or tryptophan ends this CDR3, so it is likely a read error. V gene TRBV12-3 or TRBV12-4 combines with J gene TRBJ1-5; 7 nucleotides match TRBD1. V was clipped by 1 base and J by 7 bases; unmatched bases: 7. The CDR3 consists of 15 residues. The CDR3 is CASSLGGRGPQPQHI. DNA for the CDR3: TGTGCCAGCAGTTTAGGTGGTAGGGGGCCGCAGCCCCAGCATATT.

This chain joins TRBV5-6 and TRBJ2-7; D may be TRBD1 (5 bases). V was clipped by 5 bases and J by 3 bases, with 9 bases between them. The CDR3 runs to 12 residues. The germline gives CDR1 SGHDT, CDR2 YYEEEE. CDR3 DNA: TGTGCCAGCAGTTTACAGGACTACGAGCAGTACTTC. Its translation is CASSLQDYEQYF. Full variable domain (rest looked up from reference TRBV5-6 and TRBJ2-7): DAGVTQSPTHLIKTRGQQVTLRCSPKSGHDTVSWYQQALGQGPQFIFQYYEEEERQRGNFPDRFSGHQFPNYSSELNVNALLLGDSALYLCASSLQDYEQYFGPGTRLTVT.

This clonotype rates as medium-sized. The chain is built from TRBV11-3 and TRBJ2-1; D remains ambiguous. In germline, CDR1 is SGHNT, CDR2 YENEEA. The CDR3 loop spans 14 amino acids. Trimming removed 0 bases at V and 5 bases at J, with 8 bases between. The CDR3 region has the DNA TGTGCCAGCAGCTTAGATCCGGGCGACAATGAGCAGTTCTTC. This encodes CASSLDPGDNEQFF.

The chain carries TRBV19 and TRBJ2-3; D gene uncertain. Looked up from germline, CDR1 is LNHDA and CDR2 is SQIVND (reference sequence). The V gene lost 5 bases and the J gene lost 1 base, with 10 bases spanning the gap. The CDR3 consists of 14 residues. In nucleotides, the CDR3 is TGTGCCAGTAGTCCAACAAAGGGCACAGATACGCAGTATTTT. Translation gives CASSPTKGTDTQYF. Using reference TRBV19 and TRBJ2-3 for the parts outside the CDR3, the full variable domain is DGGITQSPKYLFRKEGQNVTLSCEQNLNHDAMYWYRQDPGQGLRLIYYSQIVNDFQKGDIAEGYSVSREKKESFPLTVTSAQKNPTAFYLCASSPTKGTDTQYFGPGTRLTVL.

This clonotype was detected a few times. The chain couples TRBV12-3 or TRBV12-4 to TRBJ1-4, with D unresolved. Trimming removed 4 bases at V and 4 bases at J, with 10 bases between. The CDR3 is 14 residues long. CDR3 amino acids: CASSSQPVNEKLFF. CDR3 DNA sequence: TGTGCCAGCAGTTCCCAGCCAGTTAATGAAAAACTGTTTTTT.

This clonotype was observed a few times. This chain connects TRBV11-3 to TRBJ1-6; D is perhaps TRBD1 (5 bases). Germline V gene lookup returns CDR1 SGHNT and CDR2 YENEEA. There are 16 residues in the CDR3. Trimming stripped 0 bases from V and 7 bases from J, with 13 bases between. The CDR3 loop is CASSLDLSGSNSPLHF. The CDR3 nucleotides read TGTGCCAGCAGCTTAGATTTATCAGGGAGCAATTCACCCCTCCACTTT.

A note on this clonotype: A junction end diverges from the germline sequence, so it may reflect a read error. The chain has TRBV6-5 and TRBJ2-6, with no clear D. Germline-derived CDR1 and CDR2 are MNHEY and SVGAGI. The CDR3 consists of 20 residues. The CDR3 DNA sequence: TGTGCCAGCAGTGACTCTGATGGCAGATCTAATTGCTCTGGGGCCAACGTCCTGACTTTC. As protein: CASSDSDGRSNCSGANVLTF.

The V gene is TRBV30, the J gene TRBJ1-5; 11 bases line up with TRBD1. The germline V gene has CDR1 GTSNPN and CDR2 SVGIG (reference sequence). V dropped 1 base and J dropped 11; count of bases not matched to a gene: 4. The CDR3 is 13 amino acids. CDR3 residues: CAWSGGQGDTQHF. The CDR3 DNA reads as TGTGCCTGGAGTGGGGGACAGGGGGATACCCAGCATTTT. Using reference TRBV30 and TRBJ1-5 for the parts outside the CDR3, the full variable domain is SQTIHQWPATLVQPVGSPLSLECTVEGTSNPNLYWYRQAAGRGLQLLFYSVGIGQISSEVPQNLSASRPQDRQFILSSKKLLLSDSGFYLCAWSGGQGDTQHFGDGTRLSIL.

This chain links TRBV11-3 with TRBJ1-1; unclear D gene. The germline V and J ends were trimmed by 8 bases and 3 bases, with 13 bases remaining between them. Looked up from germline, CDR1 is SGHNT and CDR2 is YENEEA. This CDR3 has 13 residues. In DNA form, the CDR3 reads TGTGCCAGCTCCTTATCGGCTGACACTGAAGCTTTCTTT. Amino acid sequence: CASSLSADTEAFF.

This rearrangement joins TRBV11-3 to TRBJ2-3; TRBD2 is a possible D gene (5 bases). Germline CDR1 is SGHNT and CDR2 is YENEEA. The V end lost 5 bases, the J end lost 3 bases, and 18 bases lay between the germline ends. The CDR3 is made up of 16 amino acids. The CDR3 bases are TGTGCCAGCAGCCACGGCCGTCCACTAGGGACAGATACGCAGTATTTT. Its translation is CASSHGRPLGTDTQYF. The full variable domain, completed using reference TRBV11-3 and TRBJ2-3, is EAGVVQSPRYKIIEKKQPVAFWCNPISGHNTLYWYLQNLGQGPELLIRYENEEAVDDSQLPKDRFSAERLKGVDSTLKIQPAELGDSAVYLCASSHGRPLGTDTQYFGPGTRLTVL.

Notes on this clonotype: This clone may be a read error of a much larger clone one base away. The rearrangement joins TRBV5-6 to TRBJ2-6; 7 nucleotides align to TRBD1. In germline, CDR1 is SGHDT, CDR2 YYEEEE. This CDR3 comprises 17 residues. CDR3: CASSRTTGSSWANVLTF. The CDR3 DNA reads TGTGCCAGCAGCCGAACGACAGGGAGCTCTTGGGCCAACGTCCTGACTTTC.

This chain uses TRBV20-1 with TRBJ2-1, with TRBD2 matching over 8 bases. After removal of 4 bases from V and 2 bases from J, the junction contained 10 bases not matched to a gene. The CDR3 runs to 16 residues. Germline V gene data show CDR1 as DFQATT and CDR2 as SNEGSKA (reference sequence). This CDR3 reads CSATPIGSGTYNEQFF. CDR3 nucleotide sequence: TGCAGTGCTACCCCCATTGGTAGCGGGACCTACAATGAGCAGTTCTTC.

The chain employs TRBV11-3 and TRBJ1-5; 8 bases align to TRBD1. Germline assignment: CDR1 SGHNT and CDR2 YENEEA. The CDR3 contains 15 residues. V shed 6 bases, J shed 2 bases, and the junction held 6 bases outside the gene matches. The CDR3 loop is CASSRTGNRNQPQHF. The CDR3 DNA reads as TGTGCCAGCAGTAGGACAGGGAACCGCAATCAGCCCCAGCATTTT. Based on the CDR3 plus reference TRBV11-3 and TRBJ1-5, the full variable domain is EAGVVQSPRYKIIEKKQPVAFWCNPISGHNTLYWYLQNLGQGPELLIRYENEEAVDDSQLPKDRFSAERLKGVDSTLKIQPAELGDSAVYLCASSRTGNRNQPQHFGDGTRLSIL.

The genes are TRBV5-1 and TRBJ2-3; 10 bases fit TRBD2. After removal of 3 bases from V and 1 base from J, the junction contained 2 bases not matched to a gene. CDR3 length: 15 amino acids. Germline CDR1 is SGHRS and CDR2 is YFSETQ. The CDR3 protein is CASSSGTSGTDTQYF. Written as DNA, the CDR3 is TGCGCCAGCAGCTCCGGGACTAGCGGCACAGATACGCAGTATTTT.

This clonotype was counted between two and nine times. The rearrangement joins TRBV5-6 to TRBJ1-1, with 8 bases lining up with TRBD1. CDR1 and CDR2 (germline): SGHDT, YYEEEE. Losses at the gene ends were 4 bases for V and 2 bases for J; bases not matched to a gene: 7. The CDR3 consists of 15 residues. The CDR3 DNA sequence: TGTGCCAGCAGCGGGAGGACAGGGCGAAACACTGAAGCTTTCTTT. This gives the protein CASSGRTGRNTEAFF.

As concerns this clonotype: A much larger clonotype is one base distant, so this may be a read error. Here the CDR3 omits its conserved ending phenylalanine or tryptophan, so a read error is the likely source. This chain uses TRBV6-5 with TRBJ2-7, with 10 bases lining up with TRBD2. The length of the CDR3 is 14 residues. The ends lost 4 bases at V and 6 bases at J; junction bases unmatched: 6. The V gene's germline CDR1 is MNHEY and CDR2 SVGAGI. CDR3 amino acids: CASSSPGLASEQYL. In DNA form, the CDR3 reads TGTGCCAGCAGTTCTCCGGGACTAGCGTCCGAGCAGTACTTG.

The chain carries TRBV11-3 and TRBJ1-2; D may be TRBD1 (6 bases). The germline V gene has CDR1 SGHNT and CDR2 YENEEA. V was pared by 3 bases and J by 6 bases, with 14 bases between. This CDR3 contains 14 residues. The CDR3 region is CASSLLRAGDGYTF. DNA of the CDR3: TGTGCCAGCAGCTTGCTGAGGGCAGGGGATGGCTACACCTTC.

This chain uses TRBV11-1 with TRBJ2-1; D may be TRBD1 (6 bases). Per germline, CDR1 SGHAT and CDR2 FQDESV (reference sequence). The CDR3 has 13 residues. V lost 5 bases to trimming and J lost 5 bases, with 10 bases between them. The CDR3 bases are TGTGCCAGCAGCCTAGGACAGAACAATGAGCAGTTCTTC. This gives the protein CASSLGQNNEQFF.